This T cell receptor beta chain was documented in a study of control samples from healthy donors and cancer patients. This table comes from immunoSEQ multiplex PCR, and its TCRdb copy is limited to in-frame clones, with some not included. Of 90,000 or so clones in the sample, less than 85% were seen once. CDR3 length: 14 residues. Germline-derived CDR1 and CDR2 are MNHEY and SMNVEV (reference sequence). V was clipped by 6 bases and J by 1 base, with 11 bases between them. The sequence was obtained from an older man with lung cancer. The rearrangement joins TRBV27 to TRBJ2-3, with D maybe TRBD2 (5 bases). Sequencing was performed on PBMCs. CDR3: CASSLRRGTDTQYF. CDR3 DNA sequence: TGTGCCAGCAGCTTAAGGCGGGGCACAGATACGCAGTATTTT.